This T cell receptor beta chain derives from a study of STAT3 mutations in large granular lymphocyte leukemia. This table comes from immunoSEQ multiplex PCR, and its TCRdb copy is limited to in-frame clones, with some not included. The repertoire includes fewer than 10,000 clones, approximately 91% of them detected once, and more than 80% sits in the top ten. CDR1 and CDR2 from the germline V gene are LNHDA and SQIVND (reference sequence). This CDR3 is 14 amino acids long. Trimming cost V 6 bases and J 5 bases; bases outside gene matches: 8. Turning to this clone: Its antigen is not identified.

Whole-study findings and limits: At least one immunodominant TCR beta clonotype appeared in every T-cell large granular lymphocyte leukemia patient. Differing intervals and regimens complicate linking therapy response to clone burden.

The J gene is TRBJ1-1, the V gene TRBV19; 8 nucleotides line up with TRBD1. The TCR sequence derives from an elderly man with T-cell large granular lymphocyte leukemia. Some clones in this sample may be carry-over from other donors' samples. Sequencing was carried out using peripheral blood mononuclear cells. The CDR3 coding sequence is TGTGCCAGTAGCGTGACAGGGGATGGAACTGAAGCTTTCTTT. Residues: CASSVTGDGTEAFF.